Sequencing of this T cell receptor beta chain was carried out in a study of T cells after yellow fever vaccination. TCRdb fed the 5' RACE reads into MiXCR, producing one record per CDR3 protein. The sample lists hundreds of thousands of distinct CDR3 sequences, about 5.2% occurring once. The CDR3 is made up of 13 amino acids. With 9 bases clipped from V and 4 bases from J, the junction kept 7 bases outside the gene matches. This clonotype was detected many times. This material consisted of CD4+ T cells sorted from PBMCs, taken on the day of the yellow fever booster vaccination. This TCR derives from a man in his late teens or twenties who received the YFV17D yellow fever vaccine. The gene calls are TRBV12-3 or TRBV12-4 and TRBJ1-1; TRBD1 matches at 8 bases. CDR3 residues: CASMTTGGTEAFF. The CDR3 region has the DNA TGTGCCAGTATGACTACAGGGGGCACTGAAGCTTTCTTT.